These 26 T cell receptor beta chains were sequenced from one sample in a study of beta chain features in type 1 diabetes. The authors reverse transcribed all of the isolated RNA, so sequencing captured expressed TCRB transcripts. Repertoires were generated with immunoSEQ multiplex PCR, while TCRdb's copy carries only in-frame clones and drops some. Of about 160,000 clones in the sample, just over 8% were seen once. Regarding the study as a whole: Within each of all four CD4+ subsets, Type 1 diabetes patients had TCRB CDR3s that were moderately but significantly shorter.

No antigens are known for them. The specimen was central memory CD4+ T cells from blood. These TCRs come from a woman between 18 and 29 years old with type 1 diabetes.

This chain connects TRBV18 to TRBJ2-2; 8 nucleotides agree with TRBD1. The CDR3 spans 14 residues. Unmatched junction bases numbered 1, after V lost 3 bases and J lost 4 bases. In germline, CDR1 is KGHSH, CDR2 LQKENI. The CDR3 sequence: CASSPDRATGELFF. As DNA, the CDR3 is TGTGCCAGCTCACCGGACAGGGCCACCGGGGAGCTGTTTTTT.

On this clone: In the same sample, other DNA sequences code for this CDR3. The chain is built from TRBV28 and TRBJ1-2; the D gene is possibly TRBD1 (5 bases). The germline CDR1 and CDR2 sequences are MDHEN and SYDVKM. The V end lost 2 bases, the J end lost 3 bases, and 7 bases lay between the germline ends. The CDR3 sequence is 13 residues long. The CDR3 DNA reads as TGTGCCAGCAGTTTACAGGGCGACTATGGCTACACCTTC. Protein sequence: CASSLQGDYGYTF.

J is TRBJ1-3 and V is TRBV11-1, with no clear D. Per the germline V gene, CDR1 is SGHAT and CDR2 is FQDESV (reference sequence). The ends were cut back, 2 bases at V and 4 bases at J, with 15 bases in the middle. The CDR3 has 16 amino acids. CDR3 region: CASSLSYSYRGNTIYF. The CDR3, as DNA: TGTGCCAGCAGCTTATCGTATTCCTACCGAGGAAACACCATATATTTT.

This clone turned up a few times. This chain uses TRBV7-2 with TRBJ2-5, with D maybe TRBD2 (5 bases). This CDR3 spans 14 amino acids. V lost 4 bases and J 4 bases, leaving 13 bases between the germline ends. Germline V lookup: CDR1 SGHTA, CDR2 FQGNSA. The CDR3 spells CASSYGLRAETQYF. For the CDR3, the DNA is TGTGCCAGCAGCTATGGACTTCGGGCAGAGACCCAGTACTTC.

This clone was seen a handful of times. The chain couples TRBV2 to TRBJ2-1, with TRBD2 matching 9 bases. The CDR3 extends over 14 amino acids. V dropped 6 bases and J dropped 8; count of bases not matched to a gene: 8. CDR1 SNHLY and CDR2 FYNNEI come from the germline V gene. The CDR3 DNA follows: TGTGCCAGCAGGGCCGGGACTAGCAACTATGAGCAGTTCTTC. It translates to CASRAGTSNYEQFF.

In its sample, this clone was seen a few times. CDR3 sequence: CASSLVTGVETQYF. As DNA, the CDR3 is TGTGCCAGCAGCTTAGTAACGGGTGTAGAGACCCAGTACTTC. The gene calls are TRBV11-2 and TRBJ2-5, with unresolved D. In germline, CDR1 is SGHAT, CDR2 FQNNGV. Trimming pared 1 base from V and 4 bases from J, leaving 10 bases between. The CDR3 length is 14 residues.

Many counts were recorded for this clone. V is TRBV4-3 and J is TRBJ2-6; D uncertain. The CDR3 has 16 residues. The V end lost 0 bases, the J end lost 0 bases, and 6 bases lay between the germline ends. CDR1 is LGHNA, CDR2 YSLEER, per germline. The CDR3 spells CASSQESGSGANVLTF. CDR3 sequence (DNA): TGCGCCAGCAGCCAAGAATCCGGCTCTGGGGCCAACGTCCTGACTTTC.

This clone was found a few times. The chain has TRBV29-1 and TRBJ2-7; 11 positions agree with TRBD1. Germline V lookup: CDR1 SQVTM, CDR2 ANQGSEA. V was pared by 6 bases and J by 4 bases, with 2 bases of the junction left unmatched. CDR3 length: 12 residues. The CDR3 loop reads CSVGQGVYEQYF. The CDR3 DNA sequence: TGCAGCGTGGGACAGGGGGTATACGAGCAGTACTTC.

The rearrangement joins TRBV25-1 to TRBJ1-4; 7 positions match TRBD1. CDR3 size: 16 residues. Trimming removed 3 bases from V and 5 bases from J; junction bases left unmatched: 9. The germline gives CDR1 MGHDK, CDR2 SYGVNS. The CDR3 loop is CASSDPGDSQNEKLFF. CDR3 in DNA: TGTGCCAGCAGTGACCCAGGGGACAGCCAAAATGAAAAACTGTTTTTT.

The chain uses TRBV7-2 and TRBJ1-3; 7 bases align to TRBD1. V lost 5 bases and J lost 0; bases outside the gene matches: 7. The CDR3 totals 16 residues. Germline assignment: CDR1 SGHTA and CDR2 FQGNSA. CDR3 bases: TGTGCCAGCAGCCGCACGACAGGGTTCTCTGGAAACACCATATATTTT. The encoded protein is CASSRTTGFSGNTIYF.

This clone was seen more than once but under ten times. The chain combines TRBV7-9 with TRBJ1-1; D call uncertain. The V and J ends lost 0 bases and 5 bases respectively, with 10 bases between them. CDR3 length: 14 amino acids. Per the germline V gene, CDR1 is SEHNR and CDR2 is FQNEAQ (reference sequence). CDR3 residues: CASSLALLGTEAFF. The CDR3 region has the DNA TGTGCCAGCAGCTTAGCGCTTCTCGGGACTGAAGCTTTCTTT.

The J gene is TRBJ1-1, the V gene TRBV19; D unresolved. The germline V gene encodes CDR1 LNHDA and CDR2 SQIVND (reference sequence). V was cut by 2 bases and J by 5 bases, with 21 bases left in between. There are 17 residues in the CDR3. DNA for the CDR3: TGTGCCAGTAGTATAAGCCCTGGTAACGCTCAGAGGACTGAAGCTTTCTTT. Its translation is CASSISPGNAQRTEAFF.

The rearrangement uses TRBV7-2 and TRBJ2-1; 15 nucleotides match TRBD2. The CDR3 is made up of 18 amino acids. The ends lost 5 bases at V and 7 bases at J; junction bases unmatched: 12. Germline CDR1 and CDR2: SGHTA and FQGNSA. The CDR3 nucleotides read TGTGCCAGCAGCCCAACTACGACAGGGACTAGCGGGAGGAATGAGCAGTTCTTC. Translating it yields CASSPTTTGTSGRNEQFF.

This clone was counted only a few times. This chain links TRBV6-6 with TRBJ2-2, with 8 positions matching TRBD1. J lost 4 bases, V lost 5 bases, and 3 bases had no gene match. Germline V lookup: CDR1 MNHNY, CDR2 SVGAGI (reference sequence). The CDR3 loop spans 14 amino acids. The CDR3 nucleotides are TGTGCCAGCAGTAAGGGACAGGTCACCGGGGAGCTGTTTTTT. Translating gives CASSKGQVTGELFF.

DNA of the CDR3: TGTGCCAGCAGCCAAGATTTCGCCGCGGGGCAGGTAGGAGAGACCCAGTACTTC. As protein: CASSQDFAAGQVGETQYF. The chain couples TRBV4-2 to TRBJ2-5; TRBD2 might be the D (6 bases). Per the germline V gene, CDR1 is LGHNA and CDR2 is YNFKEQ. Between the trimmed V and J ends, which lost 0 bases and 4 bases, there was a span of 21 bases. This CDR3 is 18 amino acids long.

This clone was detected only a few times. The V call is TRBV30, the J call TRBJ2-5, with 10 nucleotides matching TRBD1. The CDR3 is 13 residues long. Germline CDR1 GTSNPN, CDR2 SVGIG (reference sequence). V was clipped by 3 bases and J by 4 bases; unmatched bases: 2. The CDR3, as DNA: TGTGCCTGGAGGGGACAGGGGAGAGAGACCCAGTACTTC. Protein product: CAWRGQGRETQYF.

In DNA form, the CDR3 reads TGTGCCAGCAGCCAAACAACTAACCAAGGCGAGCAGTACTTC. Translation: CASSQTTNQGEQYF. The chain recombines TRBV14 with TRBJ2-7; D remains ambiguous. The V and J ends lost 2 bases and 6 bases respectively, with 14 bases between them. Germline loops: CDR1 SGHDN, CDR2 FVKESK. The CDR3 loop spans 14 amino acids. The whole variable domain, filled in from reference TRBV14 and TRBJ2-7, reads EAGVTQFPSHSVIEKGQTVTLRCDPISGHDNLYWYRRVMGKEIKFLLHFVKESKQDESGMPNNRFLAERTGGTYSTLKVQPAELEDSGVYFCASSQTTNQGEQYFGPGTRLTVT.

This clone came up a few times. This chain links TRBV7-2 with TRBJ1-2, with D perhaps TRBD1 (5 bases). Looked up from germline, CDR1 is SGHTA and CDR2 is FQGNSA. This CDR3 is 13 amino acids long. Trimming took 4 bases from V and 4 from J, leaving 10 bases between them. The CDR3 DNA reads TGTGCCAGCAGCTCCGGGGGGTCCTATGGCTACACCTTC. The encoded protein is CASSSGGSYGYTF. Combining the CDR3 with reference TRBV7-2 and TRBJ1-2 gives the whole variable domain GAGVSQSPSNKVTEKGKDVELRCDPISGHTALYWYRQSLGQGLEFLIYFQGNSAPDKSGLPSDRFSAERTGGSVSTLTIQRTQQEDSAVYLCASSSGGSYGYTFGSGTRLTVV.

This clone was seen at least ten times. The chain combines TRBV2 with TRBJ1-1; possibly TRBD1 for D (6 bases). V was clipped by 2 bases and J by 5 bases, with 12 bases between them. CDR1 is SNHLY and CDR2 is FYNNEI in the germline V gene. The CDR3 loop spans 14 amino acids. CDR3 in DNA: TGTGCCAGCAGTGAACACAGGGCGGTTACTGAAGCTTTCTTT. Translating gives CASSEHRAVTEAFF.

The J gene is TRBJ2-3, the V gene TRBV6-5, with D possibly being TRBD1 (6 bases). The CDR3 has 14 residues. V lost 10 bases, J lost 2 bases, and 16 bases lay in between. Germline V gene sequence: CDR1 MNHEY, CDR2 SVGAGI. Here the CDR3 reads CATQTGLSTDTQYF. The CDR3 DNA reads TGTGCCACCCAGACAGGTTTATCCACAGATACGCAGTATTTT.

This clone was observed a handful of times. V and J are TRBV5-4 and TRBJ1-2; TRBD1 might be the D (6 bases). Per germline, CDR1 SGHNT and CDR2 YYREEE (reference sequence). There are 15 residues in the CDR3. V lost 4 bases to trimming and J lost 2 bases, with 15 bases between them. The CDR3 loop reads CASSKQGPSNYGYTF. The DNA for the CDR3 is TGTGCCAGCAGCAAACAGGGTCCCAGCAACTATGGCTACACCTTC.

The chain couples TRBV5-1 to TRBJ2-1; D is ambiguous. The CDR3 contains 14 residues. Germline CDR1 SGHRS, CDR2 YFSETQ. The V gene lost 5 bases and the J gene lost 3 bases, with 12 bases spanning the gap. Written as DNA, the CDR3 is TGCGCCAGCAGACCGTCCGGCGGCTACAATGAGCAGTTCTTC. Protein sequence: CASRPSGGYNEQFF.

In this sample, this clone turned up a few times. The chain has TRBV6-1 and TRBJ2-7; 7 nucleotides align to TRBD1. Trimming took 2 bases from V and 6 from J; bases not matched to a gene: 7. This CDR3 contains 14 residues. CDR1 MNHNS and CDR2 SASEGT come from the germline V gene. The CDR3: CASSEIAGGSEQYF. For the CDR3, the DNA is TGTGCCAGCAGTGAAATTGCAGGGGGAAGCGAGCAGTACTTC.

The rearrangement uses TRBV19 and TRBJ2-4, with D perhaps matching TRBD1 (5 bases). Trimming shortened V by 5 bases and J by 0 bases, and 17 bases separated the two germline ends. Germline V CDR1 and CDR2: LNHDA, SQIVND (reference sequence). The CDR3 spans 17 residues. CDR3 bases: TGTGCCAGTAGTTCAGGGTCCACAAGTCTAGCCAAAAACATTCAGTACTTC. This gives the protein CASSSGSTSLAKNIQYF. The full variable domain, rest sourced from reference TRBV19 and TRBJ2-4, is DGGITQSPKYLFRKEGQNVTLSCEQNLNHDAMYWYRQDPGQGLRLIYYSQIVNDFQKGDIAEGYSVSREKKESFPLTVTSAQKNPTAFYLCASSSGSTSLAKNIQYFGAGTRLSVL.

The CDR3 loop is CASSPGRQGQETQYF. CDR3 nucleotides: TGTGCCAGCTCACCTGGGAGACAGGGGCAAGAGACCCAGTACTTC. The chain has TRBV18 and TRBJ2-5, with TRBD1 identical over 8 bases. From germline, CDR1 is KGHSH and CDR2 LQKENI. CDR3 length equals 15 residues. The junction had 5 bases not matched to a gene; V was cut back by 3 bases and J by 2 bases.

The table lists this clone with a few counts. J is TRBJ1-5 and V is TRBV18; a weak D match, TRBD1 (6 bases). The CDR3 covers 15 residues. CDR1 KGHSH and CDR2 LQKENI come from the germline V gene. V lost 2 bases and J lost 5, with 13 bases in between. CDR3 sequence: CASSPGQRLDQPQHF. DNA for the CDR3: TGTGCCAGCTCACCAGGACAGCGTCTCGATCAGCCCCAGCATTTT.